The clone carrying this TCR beta chain was seen a single time. Assay: immunoSEQ multiplex PCR; the TCRdb copy retains only in-frame clones and omits some. Of roughly 1,000,000 clones listed, about 84% were seen once; the top ten hold under 0.65%. These data are taken from a study of shared clonotypes between healthy human individuals. Study-level information: Three plates each covered CD4 naive and memory; CD8 naive two, CD8 memory one.

Trimming pared 8 bases from V and 12 bases from J, leaving 26 bases between. The CDR3 has 15 residues. The germline CDR1 and CDR2 sequences are MDHEN and SYDVKM. This chain links TRBV28 with TRBJ2-1; tentatively, D is TRBD1 (5 bases). The receptor's source is a man between 18 and 29 years old in good health. Some clones in this sample may be carry-over from other donors' samples. Sequenced input: memory CD4+ T cells from PBMCs. The subset here: CD45RA-negative fraction. CDR3 in amino acids: CASLRTGQGAHWQFF. The CDR3 DNA sequence: TGTGCCAGCCTTCGAACCGGACAAGGGGCTCATTGGCAGTTCTTC.